The clone carrying this T cell receptor (beta chain) was seen more than once but under ten times. V lost 6 bases, J lost 6 bases, and 8 bases lay in between. The CDR3 length is 12 residues. CDR1 SGHTA and CDR2 FQGNSA come from the germline V gene. The data were obtained in a study of T-cell memory formation after mild COVID-19. MiXCR, run by TCRdb on the 5' RACE reads, gives a single entry per CDR3 protein. The sample comprises around 420,000 distinct CDR3 sequences, less than 25% of which are singletons, and around 8.7% rests with the top ten. The TCR sequence derives from an adult woman who had mild COVID-19 (a few samples of this study predate the infection). Cell type and time point are not known. Source material: PBMCs or a T cell subset sorted from them (not recorded which). This chain links TRBV7-2 with TRBJ1-4, with no clear D. The chain's CDR3 is CASRGLDEKLFF. CDR3 bases: TGTGCCAGCAGAGGACTAGATGAAAAACTGTTTTTT.